This record covers a single T cell receptor (beta chain). Per the study methods: From reference gene primer amplification, estimates of nucleated cell counts were derived. Sequencing was performed with immunoSEQ multiplex PCR; in TCRdb, only in-frame clones are kept and a portion is missing. The V and J calls and the clone size are those of that table, but D and trimming were determined from the DNA. Of about 100,000 clones in the sample, about 77% were seen once. Germline CDR1 reads KGHSH; CDR2 reads LQKENI. V lost 5 bases and J lost 0; bases outside the gene matches: 7. The CDR3 totals 16 residues. This sample was included in a study of blood T cell repertoires in COVID-19. Across the study: From T cells, B-cell-depleted T cells, or PBMCs came the material, which was cDNA or gDNA.

This clonotype was obtained from a man in his 70s with active or convalescent COVID-19. The chain has TRBV18 and TRBJ1-3; 7 bases are shared with TRBD1. The sample taken for sequencing was peripheral blood. The CDR3 nucleotides are TGTGCCAGCTCAGTCGCCGGGACAGTCTCTGGAAACACCATATATTTT. Translation gives CASSVAGTVSGNTIYF.